The clone carrying this TCR beta chain showed up many times. The data were obtained in a study of regulatory T cells in long-lasting Graves disease. CDR3-region Arm-PCR and iRepertoire HTBI primers produced the TCR beta libraries. Each CDR3 protein gets one entry after TCRdb re-called the multiplex PCR reads with MiXCR. The sample records around 480,000 distinct CDR3 sequences, roughly a sixth being singletons. The ends were cut back, 4 bases at V and 0 bases at J, with 10 bases in the middle. The CDR3 runs to 15 residues. Time point meaning: newly diagnosed GD, antithyroid drugs for less than 3 months. From PBMCs, RNA was extracted and then used to make the TCR library. This same sample was also part of a study on T cells in Graves' hyperthyroidism and ophthalmopathy. That work adds: The TCR CDR3 was amplified in a first-round RT-PCR using the HTBI primer set.

Sequencing used peripheral blood mononuclear cells (PBMCs), obtained at new diagnosis, from a patient treated with antithyroid drugs. The chain employs TRBV12-3 or TRBV12-4 and TRBJ1-5; D not resolved. This clonotype was sampled from a woman aged 40-60 years with Graves disease. DNA for the CDR3: TGTGCCAGCAGTTATGACGGCTATAGCAATCAGCCCCAGCATTTT. Its translation is CASSYDGYSNQPQHF.